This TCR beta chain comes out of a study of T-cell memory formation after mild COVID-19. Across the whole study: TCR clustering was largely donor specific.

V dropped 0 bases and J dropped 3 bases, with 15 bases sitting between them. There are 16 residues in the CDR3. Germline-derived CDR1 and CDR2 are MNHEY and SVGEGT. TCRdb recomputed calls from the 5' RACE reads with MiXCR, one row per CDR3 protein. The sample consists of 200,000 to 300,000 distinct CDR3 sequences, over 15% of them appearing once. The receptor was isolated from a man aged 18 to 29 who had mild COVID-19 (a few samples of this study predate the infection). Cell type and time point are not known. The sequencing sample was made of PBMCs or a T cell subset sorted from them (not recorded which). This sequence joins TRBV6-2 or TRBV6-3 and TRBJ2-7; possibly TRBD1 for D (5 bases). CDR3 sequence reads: CASSYSAGMGVYEQYF. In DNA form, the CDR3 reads TGTGCCAGCAGTTACTCGGCAGGGATGGGTGTCTACGAGCAGTACTTC.